One TCR beta chain is described in this entry. Original analysis: Amplification from reference gene primers served as the basis for estimated nucleated cell counts. Profiling relied on immunoSEQ multiplex PCR, and the TCRdb table lists in-frame clones only, not all of them. V and J calls and clone size are given by that table; D and trimming were obtained from the DNA. The data contain 200,000 to 250,000 clones, about 90% of them singletons. V shed 3 bases and J shed 3 bases, with 17 bases lying between them. The length of the CDR3 is 16 residues. Germline CDR1 SGHAT, CDR2 FQNNGV. This record comes from a study of blood T cell repertoires in COVID-19. Study information: Specimens from acute and convalescent COVID-19 originated in the United States, Italy and Spain. T cells, B-cell-depleted T cells, or PBMCs supplied cDNA or gDNA.

The V gene is TRBV11-2, the J gene TRBJ1-1; D might be TRBD1 (5 bases). The TCR originated in a man in his thirties or forties with acute or convalescent COVID-19. The sample taken for sequencing was peripheral blood. The CDR3 loop is CASSFRFGGLDTEAFF. CDR3 DNA sequence: TGTGCCAGCAGCTTCAGGTTCGGGGGATTGGACACTGAAGCTTTCTTT.